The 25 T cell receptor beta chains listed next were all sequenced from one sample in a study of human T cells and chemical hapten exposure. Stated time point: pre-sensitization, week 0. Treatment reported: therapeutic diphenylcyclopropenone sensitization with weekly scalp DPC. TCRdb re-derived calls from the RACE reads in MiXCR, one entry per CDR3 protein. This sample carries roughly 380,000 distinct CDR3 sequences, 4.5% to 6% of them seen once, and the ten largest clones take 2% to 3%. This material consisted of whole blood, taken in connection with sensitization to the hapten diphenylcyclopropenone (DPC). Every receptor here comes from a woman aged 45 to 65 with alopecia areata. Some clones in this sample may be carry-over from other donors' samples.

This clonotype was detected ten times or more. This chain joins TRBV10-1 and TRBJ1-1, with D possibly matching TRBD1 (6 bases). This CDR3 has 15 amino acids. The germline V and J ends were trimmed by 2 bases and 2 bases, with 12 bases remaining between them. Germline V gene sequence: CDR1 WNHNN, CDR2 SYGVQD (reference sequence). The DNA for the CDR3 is TGCGCCAGCAGTGAGACCGGACAGCAAAACACTGAAGCTTTCTTT. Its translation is CASSETGQQNTEAFF.

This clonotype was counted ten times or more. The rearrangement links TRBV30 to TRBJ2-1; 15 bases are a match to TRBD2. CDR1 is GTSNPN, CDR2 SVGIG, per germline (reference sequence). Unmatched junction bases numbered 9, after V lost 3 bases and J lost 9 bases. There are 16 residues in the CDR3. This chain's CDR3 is CAWRRWTSGRASEQFF. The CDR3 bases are TGTGCCTGGAGAAGATGGACTAGCGGGAGGGCCAGTGAGCAGTTCTTC.

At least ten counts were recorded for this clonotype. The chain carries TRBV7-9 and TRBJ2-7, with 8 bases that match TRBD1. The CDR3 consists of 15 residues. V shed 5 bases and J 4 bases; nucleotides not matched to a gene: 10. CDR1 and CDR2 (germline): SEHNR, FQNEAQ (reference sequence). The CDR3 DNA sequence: TGTGCCAGCAGCCCGACGTGGACAGGGAATTACGAGCAGTACTTC. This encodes CASSPTWTGNYEQYF.

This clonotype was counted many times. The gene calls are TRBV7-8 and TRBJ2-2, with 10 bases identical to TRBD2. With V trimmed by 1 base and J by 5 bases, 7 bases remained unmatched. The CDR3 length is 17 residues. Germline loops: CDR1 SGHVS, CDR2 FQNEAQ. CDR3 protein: CASSLVASGGRTGELFF. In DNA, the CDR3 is TGTGCCAGCAGCTTAGTAGCTAGCGGGGGAAGGACCGGGGAGCTGTTTTTT.

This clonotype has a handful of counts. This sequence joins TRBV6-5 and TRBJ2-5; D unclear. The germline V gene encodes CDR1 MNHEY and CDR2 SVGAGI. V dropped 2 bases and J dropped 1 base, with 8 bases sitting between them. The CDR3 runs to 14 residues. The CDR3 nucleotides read TGTGCCAGCAGTTACGGCAGAGGCCAAGAGACCCAGTACTTC. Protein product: CASSYGRGQETQYF.

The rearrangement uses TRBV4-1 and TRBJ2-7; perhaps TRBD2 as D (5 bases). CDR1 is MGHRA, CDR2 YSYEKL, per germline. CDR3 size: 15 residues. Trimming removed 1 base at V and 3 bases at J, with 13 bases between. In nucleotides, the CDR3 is TGCGCCAGCAGCCAAGGACCGGGGAGAAACTACGAGCAGTACTTC. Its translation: CASSQGPGRNYEQYF.

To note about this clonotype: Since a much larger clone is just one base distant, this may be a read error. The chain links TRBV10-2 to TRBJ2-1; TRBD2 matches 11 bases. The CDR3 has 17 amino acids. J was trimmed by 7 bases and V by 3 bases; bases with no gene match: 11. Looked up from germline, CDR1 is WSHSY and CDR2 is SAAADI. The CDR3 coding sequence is TGCGCCAGCAGTGAAGGAGGAGGACTAGCGGGTTGGAATGAGCAGTTCTTC. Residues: CASSEGGGLAGWNEQFF.

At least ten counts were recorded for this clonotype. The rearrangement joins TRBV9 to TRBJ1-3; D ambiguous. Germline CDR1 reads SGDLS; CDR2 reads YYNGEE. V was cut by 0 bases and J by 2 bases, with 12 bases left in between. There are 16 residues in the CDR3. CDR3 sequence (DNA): TGTGCCAGCAGCGTAGAGGTCCATCTTACTGGAAACACCATATATTTT. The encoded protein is CASSVEVHLTGNTIYF. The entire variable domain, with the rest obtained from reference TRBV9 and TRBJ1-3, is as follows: DSGVTQTPKHLITATGQRVTLRCSPRSGDLSVYWYQQSLDQGLQFLIQYYNGEERAKGNILERFSAQQFPDLHSELNLSSLELGDSALYFCASSVEVHLTGNTIYFGEGSWLTVV.

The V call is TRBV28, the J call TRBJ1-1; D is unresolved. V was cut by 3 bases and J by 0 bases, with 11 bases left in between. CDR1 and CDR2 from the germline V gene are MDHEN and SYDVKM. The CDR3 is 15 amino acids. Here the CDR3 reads CASSLSSFMNTEAFF. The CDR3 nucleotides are TGTGCCAGCAGTTTGTCCAGCTTTATGAACACTGAAGCTTTCTTT.

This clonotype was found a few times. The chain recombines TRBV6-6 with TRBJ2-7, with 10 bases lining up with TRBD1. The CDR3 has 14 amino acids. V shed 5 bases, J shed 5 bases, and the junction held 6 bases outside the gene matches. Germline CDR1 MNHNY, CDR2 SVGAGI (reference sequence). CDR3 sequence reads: CASSQTGTGDEQYF. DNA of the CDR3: TGTGCCAGCAGTCAGACAGGGACAGGGGACGAGCAGTACTTC.

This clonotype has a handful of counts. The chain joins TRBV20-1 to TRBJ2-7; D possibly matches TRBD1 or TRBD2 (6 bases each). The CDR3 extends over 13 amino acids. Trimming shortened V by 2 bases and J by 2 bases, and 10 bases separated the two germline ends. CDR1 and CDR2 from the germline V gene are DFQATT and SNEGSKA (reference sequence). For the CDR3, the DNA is TGCAGTGCTAGAACGGGGGCCACCTACGAGCAGTACTTC. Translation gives CSARTGATYEQYF.

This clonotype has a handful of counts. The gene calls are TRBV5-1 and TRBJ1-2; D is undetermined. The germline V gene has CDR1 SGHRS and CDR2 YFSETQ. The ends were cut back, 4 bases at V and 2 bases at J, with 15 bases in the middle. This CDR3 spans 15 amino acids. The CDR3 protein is CASSPRPTANYGYTF. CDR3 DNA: TGCGCCAGCAGCCCGCGGCCCACCGCAAACTATGGCTACACCTTC.

CDR3 sequence reads: CASSLAGTGITF. The CDR3 nucleotides read TGTGCCAGCAGTCTCGCCGGGACAGGGATCACCTTC. This rearrangement joins TRBV12-3 or TRBV12-4 to TRBJ1-2; 9 nucleotides line up with TRBD1. This CDR3 contains 12 residues. The V segment lost 5 bases and the J segment 13 bases; nucleotides outside the gene matches: 8.

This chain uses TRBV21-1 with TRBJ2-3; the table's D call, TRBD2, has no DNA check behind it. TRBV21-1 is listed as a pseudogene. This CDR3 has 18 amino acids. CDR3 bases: TGTGCCAGCACCCCCGCCGGACTAGCGGGAGGCCGTACAGATACGCAGTATTTT. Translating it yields CASTPAGLAGGRTDTQYF.

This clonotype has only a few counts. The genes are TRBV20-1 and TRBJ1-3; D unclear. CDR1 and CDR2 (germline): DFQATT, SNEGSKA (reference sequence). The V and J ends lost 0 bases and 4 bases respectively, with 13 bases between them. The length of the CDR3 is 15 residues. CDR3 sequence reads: CSARERTGGGNTIYF. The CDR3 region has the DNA TGCAGTGCTAGAGAAAGGACGGGAGGAGGAAACACCATATATTTT.

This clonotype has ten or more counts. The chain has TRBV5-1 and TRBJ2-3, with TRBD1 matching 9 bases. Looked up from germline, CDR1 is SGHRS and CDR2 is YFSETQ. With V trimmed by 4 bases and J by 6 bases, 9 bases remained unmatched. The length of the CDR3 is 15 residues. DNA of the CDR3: TGCGCCAGCAGCATACAGGGGGCGCCCGGGGATACGCAGTATTTT. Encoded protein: CASSIQGAPGDTQYF.

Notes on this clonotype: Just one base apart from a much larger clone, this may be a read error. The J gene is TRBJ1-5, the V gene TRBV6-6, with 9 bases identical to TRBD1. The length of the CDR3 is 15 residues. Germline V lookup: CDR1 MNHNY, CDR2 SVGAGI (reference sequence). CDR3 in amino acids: CASSDSDRGGQPQQF. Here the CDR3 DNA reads TGTGCCAGCAGTGACTCGGACAGGGGAGGTCAGCCCCAGCAATTT.

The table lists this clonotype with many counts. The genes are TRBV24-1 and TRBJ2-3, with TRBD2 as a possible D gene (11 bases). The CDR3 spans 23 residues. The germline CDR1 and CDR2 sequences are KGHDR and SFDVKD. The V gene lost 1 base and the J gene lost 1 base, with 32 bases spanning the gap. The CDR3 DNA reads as TGTGCCACCAGTGATTTTCCTCGACAGGGGGCCGGGACTAGCGGATTTGGCACAGATACGCAGTATTTT. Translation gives CATSDFPRQGAGTSGFGTDTQYF.

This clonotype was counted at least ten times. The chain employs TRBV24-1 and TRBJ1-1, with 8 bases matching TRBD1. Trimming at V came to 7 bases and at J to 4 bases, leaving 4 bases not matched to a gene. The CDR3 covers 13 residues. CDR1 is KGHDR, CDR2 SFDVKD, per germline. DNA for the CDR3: TGTGCCACCAGAGGACAGGGCGGCACTGAAGCTTTCTTT. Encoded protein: CATRGQGGTEAFF.

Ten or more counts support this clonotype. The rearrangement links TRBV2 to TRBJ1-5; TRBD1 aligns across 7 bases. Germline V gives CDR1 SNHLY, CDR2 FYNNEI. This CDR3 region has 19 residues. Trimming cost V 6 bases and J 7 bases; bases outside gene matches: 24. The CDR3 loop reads CASRDRRGAQGQLDQPQHF. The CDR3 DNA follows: TGTGCCAGCAGGGACCGCAGGGGAGCGCAGGGACAGTTAGACCAGCCCCAGCATTTT.

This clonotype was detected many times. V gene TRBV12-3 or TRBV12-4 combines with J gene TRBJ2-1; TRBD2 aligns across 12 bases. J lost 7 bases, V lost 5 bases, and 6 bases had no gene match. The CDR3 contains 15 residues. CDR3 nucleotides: TGTGCCAGCAGTCCGGGACTAGCGGGTATAAATGAGCAGTTCTTC. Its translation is CASSPGLAGINEQFF.

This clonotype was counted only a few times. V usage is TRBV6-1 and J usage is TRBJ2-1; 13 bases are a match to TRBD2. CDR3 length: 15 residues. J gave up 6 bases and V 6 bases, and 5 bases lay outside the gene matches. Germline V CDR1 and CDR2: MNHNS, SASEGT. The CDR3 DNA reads TGTGCCAGCAGATCCGGGACTAGCGGGATCAATGAGCAGTTCTTC. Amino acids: CASRSGTSGINEQFF.

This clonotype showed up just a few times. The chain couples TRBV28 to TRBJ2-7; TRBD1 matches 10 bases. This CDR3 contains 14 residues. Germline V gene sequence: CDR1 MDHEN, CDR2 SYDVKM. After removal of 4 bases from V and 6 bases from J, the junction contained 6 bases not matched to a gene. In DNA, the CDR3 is TGTGCCAGCAGTTCAGACAGGGGGCCCGGCGAGCAGTACTTC. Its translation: CASSSDRGPGEQYF. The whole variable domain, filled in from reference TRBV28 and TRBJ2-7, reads DVKVTQSSRYLVKRTGEKVFLECVQDMDHENMFWYRQDPGLGLRLIYFSYDVKMKEKGDIPEGYSVSREKKERFSLILESASTNQTSMYLCASSSDRGPGEQYFGPGTRLTVT.

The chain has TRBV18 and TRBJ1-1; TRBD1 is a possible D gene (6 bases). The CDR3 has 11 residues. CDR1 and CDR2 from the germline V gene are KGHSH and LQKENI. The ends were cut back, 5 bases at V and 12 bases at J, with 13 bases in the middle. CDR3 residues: CASSRQAETFF. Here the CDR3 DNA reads TGTGCCAGCTCAAGACAGGCGGAAACTTTCTTT. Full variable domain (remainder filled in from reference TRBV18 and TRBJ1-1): NAGVMQNPRHLVRRRGQEARLRCSPMKGHSHVYWYRQLPEEGLKFMVYLQKENIIDESGMPKERFSAEFPKEGPSILRIQQVVRGDSAAYFCASSRQAETFFGQGTRLTVV.

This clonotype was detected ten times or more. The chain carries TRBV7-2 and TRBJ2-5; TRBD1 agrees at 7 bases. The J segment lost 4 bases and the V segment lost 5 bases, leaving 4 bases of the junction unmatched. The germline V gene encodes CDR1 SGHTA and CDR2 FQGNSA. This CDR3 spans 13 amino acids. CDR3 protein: CASSQGQLETQYF. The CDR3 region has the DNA TGTGCCAGCAGCCAGGGACAGTTAGAGACCCAGTACTTC.